This T cell receptor (beta chain) was sequenced during a study of T cell repertoires in cytomegalovirus infection. MiXCR was run by TCRdb on the reads, yielding one entry per CDR3 protein. The data show approximately 500,000 distinct CDR3 sequences, approximately 16% seen once. Germline V CDR1 and CDR2: SEHNR, FQNEAQ (reference sequence). The CDR3 consists of 12 residues. Trimming removed 6 bases from V and 7 bases from J, with 13 bases in between. This clonotype was counted at least ten times. This TCR came from a human donor in good health (CMV status not recorded). Some clones in this sample may be carry-over from other donors' samples. Sequencing was done on a sample of CD8+ T cells from PBMCs. The chain joins TRBV7-9 to TRBJ2-7; D assignment may be TRBD1 or TRBD2 (5 bases each). The CDR3 DNA is TGTGCCAGCAGTTGGGACGTAAGGGAGCAGTACTTC. As protein: CASSWDVREQYF.